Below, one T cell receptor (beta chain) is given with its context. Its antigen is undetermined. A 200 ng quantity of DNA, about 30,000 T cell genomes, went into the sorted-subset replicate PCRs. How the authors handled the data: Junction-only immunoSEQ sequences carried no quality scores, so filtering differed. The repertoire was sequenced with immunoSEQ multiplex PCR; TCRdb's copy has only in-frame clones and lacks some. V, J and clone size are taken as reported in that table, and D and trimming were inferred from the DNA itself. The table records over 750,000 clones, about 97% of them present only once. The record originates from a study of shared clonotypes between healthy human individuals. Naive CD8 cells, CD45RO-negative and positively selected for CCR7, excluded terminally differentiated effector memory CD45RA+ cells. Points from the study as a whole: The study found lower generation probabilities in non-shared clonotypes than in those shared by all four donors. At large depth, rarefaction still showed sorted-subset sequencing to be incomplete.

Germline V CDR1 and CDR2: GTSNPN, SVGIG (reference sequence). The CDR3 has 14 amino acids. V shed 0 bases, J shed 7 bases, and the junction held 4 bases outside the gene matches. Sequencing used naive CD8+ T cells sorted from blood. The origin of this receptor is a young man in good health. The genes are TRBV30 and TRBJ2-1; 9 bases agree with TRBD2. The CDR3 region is CAWSVGSGGNEQFF. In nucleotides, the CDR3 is TGTGCCTGGAGTGTCGGGAGCGGGGGGAATGAGCAGTTCTTC.